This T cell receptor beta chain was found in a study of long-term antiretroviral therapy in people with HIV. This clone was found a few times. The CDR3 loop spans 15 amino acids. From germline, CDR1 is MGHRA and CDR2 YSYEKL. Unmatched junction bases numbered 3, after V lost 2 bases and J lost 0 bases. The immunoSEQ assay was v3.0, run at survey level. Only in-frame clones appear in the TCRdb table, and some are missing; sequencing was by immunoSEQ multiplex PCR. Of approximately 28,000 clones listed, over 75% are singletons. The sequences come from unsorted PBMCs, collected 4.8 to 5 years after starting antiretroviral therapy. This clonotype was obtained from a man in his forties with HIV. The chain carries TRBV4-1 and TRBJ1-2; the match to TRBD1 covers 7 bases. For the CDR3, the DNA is TGCGCCAGCAGCCAATGGGACAGTCCTAACTATGGCTACACCTTC. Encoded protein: CASSQWDSPNYGYTF.